A selection of T cell receptor beta chains follows, all from one sample in a study of CD8 T cells in Susac syndrome. Each CDR3 protein is one row after TCRdb ran MiXCR on the immunoSEQ multiplex PCR reads. The data show 150,000 to 200,000 distinct CDR3 sequences, nearly 97% seen once. Sequenced: CD4+ T cells from PBMCs. The receptors stem from a human donor with multiple sclerosis. Both conserved end residues are trimmed from each CDR3. D genes are given only for firm matches. Part of the rows lack a size; the others show once, few, many or a class for expanded clones.

d_gene	abundance	v_gene	len	CDR3aa
TRBD2	-	TRBV12-3/TRBV12-4	15	ASSSGNRNTLGETQY
-	-	TRBV29-1	11	SVEDPPVYEQF
-	-	TRBV2	13	ASSEGGTALETQY
TRBD1	-	TRBV30	11	AWEGTGRAEAF
-	-	TRBV23-1	15	ASSQRPDPRTNTEAF
-	-	TRBV30	12	AWSEGVSGQPQH
-	-	TRBV4-3	11	ASSREVTDPQH
-	-	TRBV11-3	15	ASKRGPDYPRGDTQY
-	-	TRBV4-1	11	ASSRDIEETQY
-	-	TRBV20-1	9	SASLVREAF
TRBD1	once	TRBV2	11	ASQQGLGSPLH
-	-	TRBV12-3/TRBV12-4	11	ASRSTVTGELF
-	-	TRBV5-8	11	ASSLVLNEKLF
TRBD1	-	TRBV19	13	ASSIDPARGNVAF
-	few	TRBV9	10	ASSVEGDTQY
-	-	TRBV29-1	11	SSGSREGAEAF
-	-	TRBV4-1	17	ASSQEGDAWAGAQETQY
-	once	TRBV19	10	ASSAPTDTQY
-	-	TRBV7-3	12	ASSLEGLNTEAF
TRBD1	-	TRBV9	12	ASSGGQGSYEQY
-	-	TRBV9	11	ASSSPGLAEQY
-	-	TRBV24-1	12	ATSDWTYLGEQY
-	-	TRBV18	12	ASSPFPAQETQY
TRBD1	once	TRBV23-1	18	ASSQLRWGTGAPSNEKLF
-	-	TRBV10-3	11	AISESPSQPQH
-	-	TRBV7-6	14	ASSLVGPGQYNEQF
-	-	TRBV18	15	ASSPLKNRAQNTEAF
-	-	TRBV29-1	11	SVPTGSELRRY
TRBD1	-	TRBV30	10	AWSDRGPEQY
-	-	TRBV20-1	11	SAETSSRETQY
TRBD2	-	TRBV10-3	9	AIRGGDTQY
-	-	TRBV20-1	10	SASNSVGEQF
-	few	TRBV6-5	13	ASSPRGGGTDTQY
TRBD1	-	TRBV30	13	AWSVAGGPTDTQY
-	-	TRBV6-2/TRBV6-3	10	ASSKENTEAF
-	once	TRBV20-1	11	SAPDYSNYGYT
-	-	TRBV18	11	ASSPTLQETQY
TRBD1	-	TRBV12-3/TRBV12-4	13	ASRGQGEVEVEAF
TRBD2	-	TRBV29-1	12	SVERTSGEETQY